Below are 30 T cell receptor beta chains sequenced from a single sample in a study of OX40 agonist ivuxolimab in advanced cancers. Using immunoSEQ multiplex PCR, the repertoire was profiled, and TCRdb retains in-frame clones only, with some absent. The sample holds fewer than 100,000 clones, about 89% seen once. The sample consisted of CD4+ or CD8+ T cells sorted from blood, taken in a trial of the OX40 agonist ivuxolimab. The receptors here all came from an adult with an advanced solid tumor such as melanoma, head and neck, liver or kidney cancer.

V is TRBV27 and J is TRBJ2-5; 10 bases line up with TRBD2. Germline CDR1 reads MNHEY; CDR2 reads SMNVEV (reference sequence). The CDR3 is 16 residues long. V lost 2 bases and J lost 5; bases outside the gene matches: 8. CDR3 nucleotide sequence: TGTGCCAGCAGTTTAAAAAGCGGGAGGGCGGGGGAGACCCAGTACTTC. Protein sequence: CASSLKSGRAGETQYF.

The gene calls are TRBV4-2 and TRBJ2-4, with D perhaps given as TRBD1 or TRBD2 (6 bases each). The ends were cut back, 5 bases at V and 9 bases at J, with 17 bases in the middle. The CDR3 is made up of 14 amino acids. Germline V CDR1 and CDR2: LGHNA, YNFKEQ. The CDR3 here is CASSMGGDLGIQYF. The CDR3 nucleotides read TGTGCCAGCAGCATGGGGGGCGACTTAGGCATTCAGTACTTC.

The V and J genes are TRBV11-1 and TRBJ2-3; no clear D gene. Per germline, CDR1 SGHAT and CDR2 FQDESV (reference sequence). V was pared by 1 base and J by 10 bases, with 27 bases between. The CDR3 is 18 residues long. CDR3 protein: CASSLEVIRANPHRSQYF. The CDR3 coding sequence is TGTGCCAGCAGCTTAGAAGTGATTCGGGCTAATCCACATCGGTCGCAGTATTTT.

V is TRBV7-2 and J is TRBJ1-4; D unresolved. The V gene's germline CDR1 is SGHTA and CDR2 FQGNSA. The CDR3 is 15 amino acids. Trimming stripped 2 bases from V and 8 bases from J, with 15 bases between. The CDR3 DNA sequence: TGTGCCAGCAGCTTACGGTTTACGGGGAGCGAAAAACTGTTTTTT. Translating it yields CASSLRFTGSEKLFF.

The chain couples TRBV5-8 to TRBJ2-1; D remains unclear. V lost 0 bases, J lost 0 bases, and 10 bases lay in between. CDR3 length: 16 amino acids. Germline lookup yields CDR1 SGHTS and CDR2 YDEGEE. This chain's CDR3 is CASSLVRQSSYNEQFF. CDR3 DNA sequence: TGTGCCAGCAGCTTGGTAAGGCAGAGCTCCTACAATGAGCAGTTCTTC.

The gene calls are TRBV11-2 and TRBJ2-4; no firm D call. The CDR3 has 16 amino acids. Trimming stripped 5 bases from V and 0 bases from J, with 14 bases between. Germline V gives CDR1 SGHAT, CDR2 FQNNGV. CDR3 amino acids: CASSQGPGLAKNIQYF. CDR3 DNA: TGTGCCAGCAGCCAAGGTCCTGGCCTAGCCAAAAACATTCAGTACTTC.

This rearrangement joins TRBV5-6 to TRBJ1-1, with D possibly matching TRBD1 (6 bases). This CDR3 spans 13 amino acids. The V end was cut by 0 bases, the J end by 5 bases, with 8 bases between. In germline, CDR1 is SGHDT, CDR2 YYEEEE. CDR3 bases: TGTGCCAGCAGCTTGGACAGGGAAACTGAAGCTTTCTTT. Its translation is CASSLDRETEAFF.

In its sample, this clone was seen once. The genes are TRBV6-5 and TRBJ1-5, with TRBD1 as a possible D gene (5 bases). Trimming cost V 5 bases and J 0 bases, with 11 bases left between them. Germline V CDR1 and CDR2: MNHEY, SVGAGI. There are 15 residues in the CDR3. The CDR3 reads CASSRAGTSNQPQHF. DNA for the CDR3: TGTGCCAGCAGTCGGGCGGGGACTAGCAATCAGCCCCAGCATTTT.

This clone was counted once. CDR3 coding DNA: TGTGCCAGCAGTGAGGACAGGGTCGACACCGGGGAGCTGTTTTTT. Protein product: CASSEDRVDTGELFF. The gene calls are TRBV2 and TRBJ2-2, with 8 positions matching TRBD1. Germline V lookup: CDR1 SNHLY, CDR2 FYNNEI. The CDR3 is 15 amino acids. V dropped 3 bases and J dropped 3; count of bases not matched to a gene: 3.

The rearrangement joins TRBV18 to TRBJ1-5, with a weak D call TRBD1 (5 bases). The V gene's germline CDR1 is KGHSH and CDR2 LQKENI. V lost 5 bases and J 2 bases, leaving 13 bases between the germline ends. This CDR3 has 15 residues. The CDR3 DNA follows: TGTGCCAGCTCATCCGCGGGGGTTGGCAATCAGCCCCAGCATTTT. It encodes CASSSAGVGNQPQHF.

The chain has TRBV27 and TRBJ1-4, with D maybe TRBD1 (5 bases). V was shortened by 3 bases and J by 3 bases, with 11 bases between the two germline ends. Germline V gene lookup returns CDR1 MNHEY and CDR2 SMNVEV (reference sequence). There are 15 residues in the CDR3. The CDR3 DNA follows: TGTGCCAGCAGTTTCTCTGGGACTTCTAATGAAAAACTGTTTTTT. It specifies CASSFSGTSNEKLFF.

This chain links TRBV7-2 with TRBJ1-2; D might be TRBD1 (5 bases). Germline lookup yields CDR1 SGHTA and CDR2 FQGNSA. The CDR3 contains 14 residues. The V end lost 1 base, the J end lost 8 bases, and 14 bases lay between the germline ends. The CDR3 is CASSLDSKGRGYTF. CDR3 coding DNA: TGTGCCAGCAGCTTAGACAGTAAGGGGCGAGGCTACACCTTC. The full variable domain, in which reference TRBV7-2 and TRBJ1-2 provide the parts outside the CDR3, is GAGVSQSPSNKVTEKGKDVELRCDPISGHTALYWYRQSLGQGLEFLIYFQGNSAPDKSGLPSDRFSAERTGGSVSTLTIQRTQQEDSAVYLCASSLDSKGRGYTFGSGTRLTVV.

J is TRBJ1-5 and V is TRBV4-1, with 7 bases lining up with TRBD1. The germline gives CDR1 MGHRA, CDR2 YSYEKL. CDR3 length equals 17 residues. Trimming at V came to 4 bases and at J to 0 bases, leaving 9 bases not matched to a gene. DNA for the CDR3: TGCGCCAGCAGCCCTGAAGGGGGCCCCTATAGCAATCAGCCCCAGCATTTT. As protein: CASSPEGGPYSNQPQHF.

The chain is built from TRBV7-2 and TRBJ2-7; D gene uncertain. Germline V CDR1 and CDR2: SGHTA, FQGNSA. This CDR3 has 13 residues. Trimming cost V 3 bases and J 6 bases, with 12 bases left between them. Written as DNA, the CDR3 is TGTGCCAGCAGCTTGCAGGCCGGAACCGAGCAGTACTTC. It specifies CASSLQAGTEQYF.

This chain uses TRBV27 with TRBJ1-1; TRBD1 is a possible D gene (5 bases). Germline assignment: CDR1 MNHEY and CDR2 SMNVEV (reference sequence). This CDR3 is 15 amino acids long. The ends were cut back, 5 bases at V and 0 bases at J, with 13 bases in the middle. CDR3 residues: CASSKLRGMNTEAFF. CDR3 in DNA: TGTGCCAGCAGTAAATTAAGGGGTATGAACACTGAAGCTTTCTTT.

The chain recombines TRBV5-4 with TRBJ1-1, with D possibly TRBD1 on 6 matching bases. Germline V gives CDR1 SGHNT, CDR2 YYREEE (reference sequence). V lost 1 base to trimming and J lost 5 bases, with 12 bases between them. The CDR3 loop spans 14 amino acids. CDR3 nucleotide sequence: TGTGCCAGCAGCTTGATAGACAGGAAGACTGAAGCTTTCTTT. Translated, it gives CASSLIDRKTEAFF.

With respect to this clone: The junction shows a germline mismatch at one end, possibly a read error. The same CDR3 arises from other DNA sequences in this sample as well. The V gene is TRBV6-5, the J gene TRBJ1-1, with no clear D. Looked up from germline, CDR1 is MNHEY and CDR2 is SVGAGI. This CDR3 contains 13 residues. In DNA, the CDR3 is TGTGCCAGCAAGGTGGCTTTCGACACTGAGGCTTTCTTT. Translating it yields CASKVAFDTEAFF.

The V and J genes are TRBV10-3 and TRBJ2-7; the match to TRBD2 covers 8 bases. The germline V gene has CDR1 ENHRY and CDR2 SYGVKD. The junction had 6 bases not matched to a gene; V was cut back by 3 bases and J by 2 bases. The CDR3 length is 15 residues. The CDR3 nucleotides read TGTGCCATCAGTGATTACCGGGGGGGACCCTACGAGCAGTACTTC. Translation: CAISDYRGGPYEQYF.

The J gene is TRBJ2-2, the V gene TRBV30, with 9 bases fitting TRBD2. CDR3 length equals 17 residues. The germline V gene has CDR1 GTSNPN and CDR2 SVGIG (reference sequence). Losses at the gene ends were 3 bases for V and 4 bases for J; bases not matched to a gene: 12. For the CDR3, the DNA is TGTGCCTGGAGCGCCATGGGGGGGCGGGGGGGCACCGGGGAGCTGTTTTTT. Its translation: CAWSAMGGRGGTGELFF.

The chain combines TRBV28 with TRBJ1-6, with TRBD1 matching 7 bases. Germline trimming cut 2 bases from V and 13 bases from J; bases unmatched to any gene: 11. Germline CDR1 is MDHEN and CDR2 is SYDVKM. CDR3 length: 15 residues. The CDR3 is CASSLGGQLEFPLHF. The CDR3 coding sequence is TGTGCCAGCAGTTTAGGGGGACAGCTAGAATTCCCCCTCCACTTT.

V usage is TRBV9 and J usage is TRBJ2-3, with 13 bases identical to TRBD2. Trimming cost V 4 bases and J 4 bases; bases outside gene matches: 15. The CDR3 is 19 residues long. Germline lookup yields CDR1 SGDLS and CDR2 YYNGEE. CDR3 amino acids: CASSLGLAGEYPKADTQYF. CDR3 sequence (DNA): TGTGCCAGCAGCCTCGGACTAGCGGGAGAATATCCCAAGGCAGATACGCAGTATTTT.

Notes on this clone: Distinct nucleotide sequences in the sample also encode this CDR3. The rearrangement links TRBV19 to TRBJ2-5; 9 nucleotides match TRBD2. The V gene end was trimmed by 7 bases and the J gene end by 5 bases; junction bases not matched to a gene: 11. The CDR3 covers 15 residues. Germline V lookup: CDR1 LNHDA, CDR2 SQIVND (reference sequence). This chain's CDR3 is CASTVAGGPEETQYF. Written as DNA, the CDR3 is TGTGCCAGTACCGTGGCGGGAGGGCCGGAGGAGACCCAGTACTTC.

This clone was observed a single time. This chain joins TRBV5-4 and TRBJ1-5; perhaps TRBD1 as D (6 bases). The V end lost 1 base, the J end lost 5 bases, and 13 bases lay between the germline ends. The CDR3 contains 15 residues. From germline, CDR1 is SGHNT and CDR2 YYREEE (reference sequence). CDR3 bases: TGTGCCAGCAGCTTGAGTATCAGGGGTGATCAGCCCCAGCATTTT. Translating gives CASSLSIRGDQPQHF.

The chain recombines TRBV7-2 with TRBJ1-2; tentatively, D is TRBD1 (5 bases). Looked up from germline, CDR1 is SGHTA and CDR2 is FQGNSA. The V end was cut by 4 bases, the J end by 4 bases, with 13 bases between. This CDR3 region has 14 residues. The CDR3 is CASSWDSGAYGYTF. The CDR3 DNA sequence: TGTGCCAGCAGCTGGGATTCTGGGGCCTATGGCTACACCTTC.

The chain uses TRBV29-1 and TRBJ2-1; 8 bases line up with TRBD1. Germline trimming cut 1 base from V and 5 bases from J; bases unmatched to any gene: 7. Germline V gene data show CDR1 as SQVTM and CDR2 as ANQGSEA. This CDR3 has 15 amino acids. The CDR3 sequence is CSVEVRQGADNEQFF. The CDR3 DNA reads TGCAGCGTTGAAGTCCGGCAGGGGGCTGACAATGAGCAGTTCTTC.

The chain is built from TRBV11-1 and TRBJ1-1, with D maybe TRBD1 (6 bases). Trimming shortened V by 7 bases and J by 4 bases, and 19 bases separated the two germline ends. Germline CDR1 reads SGHAT; CDR2 reads FQDESV (reference sequence). The CDR3 spans 15 residues. CDR3 sequence (DNA): TGTGCCAGCACCCGGGGCAGGGGCCCGGGCACTGAAGCTTTCTTT. Protein product: CASTRGRGPGTEAFF.

A note on this clone: The same CDR3 arises from other DNA sequences in this sample as well. This chain connects TRBV18 to TRBJ2-7; D ambiguous. CDR1 is KGHSH, CDR2 LQKENI, per germline. V was clipped by 3 bases and J by 2 bases, with 5 bases between them. The CDR3 consists of 12 residues. Written as DNA, the CDR3 is TGTGCCAGCTCACCGCTCCCCTACGAGCAGTACTTC. Encoded protein: CASSPLPYEQYF.

The V gene is TRBV6-1, the J gene TRBJ1-1; the match to TRBD1 covers 7 bases. This CDR3 contains 16 residues. The germline V gene encodes CDR1 MNHNS and CDR2 SASEGT. V lost 0 bases and J lost 0; bases outside the gene matches: 4. In nucleotides, the CDR3 is TGTGCCAGCAGTGAAGCACCGACAGGGATGAACACTGAAGCTTTCTTT. It yields the protein CASSEAPTGMNTEAFF.

The J gene is TRBJ2-2, the V gene TRBV7-2; unclear D gene. Trimming pared 7 bases from V and 3 bases from J, leaving 21 bases between. Germline lookup yields CDR1 SGHTA and CDR2 FQGNSA. This CDR3 region has 17 residues. The CDR3 region has the DNA TGTGCCAGCACCCTGATCCCGTCGGTTCAGGACACCGGGGAGCTGTTTTTT. Amino acid sequence: CASTLIPSVQDTGELFF.

V gene TRBV7-2 combines with J gene TRBJ1-5; no clear D. V was cut by 5 bases and J by 5 bases, with 16 bases left in between. This CDR3 contains 15 residues. Germline CDR1 reads SGHTA; CDR2 reads FQGNSA. Here the CDR3 DNA reads TGTGCCAGCAGCCCTGCCGGGGTTCGTGATCAGCCCCAGCATTTT. Its translation: CASSPAGVRDQPQHF. The whole variable domain, remainder taken from reference TRBV7-2 and TRBJ1-5, is GAGVSQSPSNKVTEKGKDVELRCDPISGHTALYWYRQSLGQGLEFLIYFQGNSAPDKSGLPSDRFSAERTGGSVSTLTIQRTQQEDSAVYLCASSPAGVRDQPQHFGDGTRLSIL.